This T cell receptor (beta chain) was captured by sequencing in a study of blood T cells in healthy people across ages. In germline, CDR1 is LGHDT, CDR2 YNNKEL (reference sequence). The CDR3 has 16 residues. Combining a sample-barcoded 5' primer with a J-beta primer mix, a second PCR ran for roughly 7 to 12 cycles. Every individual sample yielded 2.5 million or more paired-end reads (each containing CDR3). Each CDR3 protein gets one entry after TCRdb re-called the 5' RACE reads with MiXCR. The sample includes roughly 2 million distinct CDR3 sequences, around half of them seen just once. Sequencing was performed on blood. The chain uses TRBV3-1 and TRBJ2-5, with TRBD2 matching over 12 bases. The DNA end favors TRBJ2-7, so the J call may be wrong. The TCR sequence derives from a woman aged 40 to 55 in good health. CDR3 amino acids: CASSHTGLAGFYEQYF. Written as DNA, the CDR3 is TGTGCCAGCAGCCATACCGGACTAGCGGGGTTCTACGAGCAGTACTTC.